This T cell receptor (beta chain) was captured by sequencing in a study of preoperative IRX-2 immunotherapy in early breast cancer. The protocol was immunoSEQ multiplex PCR, while the TCRdb copy is restricted to in-frame clones and leaves out a portion. Of around 34,000 clones listed, 80% to 85% are singletons. The germline V gene has CDR1 LNHDA and CDR2 SQIVND (reference sequence). Trimming stripped 5 bases from V and 4 bases from J, with 17 bases between. This CDR3 region has 15 residues. Treatment defined: preoperative locoregional IRX-2 cytokine immunotherapy. Preoperative locoregional IRX-2 cytokine immunotherapy was tested in the phase Ib source study.

Sequenced here: lymph node tissue, sampled from a patient treated with IRX-2 immunotherapy. The chain employs TRBV19 and TRBJ2-5; D possibly corresponds to TRBD2 (6 bases). The clonotype originates from a human donor with breast cancer. The CDR3 bases are TGTGCCAGTAGTGAAAGGAGGGGCGGTTTAGAGACCCAGTACTTC. Protein: CASSERRGGLETQYF. The variable domain in full, with the rest retrieved from reference TRBV19 and TRBJ2-5, is DGGITQSPKYLFRKEGQNVTLSCEQNLNHDAMYWYRQDPGQGLRLIYYSQIVNDFQKGDIAEGYSVSREKKESFPLTVTSAQKNPTAFYLCASSERRGGLETQYFGPGTRLLVL.